The entry that follows covers one T cell receptor beta chain sequence. V was shortened by 5 bases and J by 9 bases, with 20 bases between the two germline ends. Germline values: CDR1 SEHNR, CDR2 FQNEAQ (reference sequence). The CDR3 extends over 15 amino acids. The sample is drawn from a study of T cell changes during pregnancy in multiple sclerosis. TCRdb keeps only in-frame clones here, not all; method: immunoSEQ multiplex PCR. The data show some 87,000 clones, with about 95% seen just once and more than 0.95% held by the top ten. This clonotype originated in a female donor with multiple sclerosis, enrolled in a pregnancy study. Sample: peripheral blood, taken in the second trimester of pregnancy. The V call is TRBV7-9, the J call TRBJ2-1; possible D gene TRBD2, 5 bases. As DNA, the CDR3 is TGTGCCAGCAGCAAACGAGGGTGGGAAATGCTTGAGCAGTTCTTC. Amino acid sequence: CASSKRGWEMLEQFF.